The 28 T cell receptor beta chains reported below all come from one sample, sequenced in a study of cytomegalovirus exposure and HLA in healthy donors. The PCR used 60 Vbeta and 13 Jbeta primers. Produced via immunoSEQ multiplex PCR; TCRdb's table is partial and in-frame only. Altogether some 150,000 clones are present, roughly 74% being singletons, with the ten largest covering 3.3%. Material for sequencing was PBMCs. The receptors originated from a man in his forties in good health and CMV-seronegative.

This clone was detected only once. The rearrangement uses TRBV12-5 and TRBJ1-5; D is uncertain. The germline CDR1 and CDR2 sequences are LGHNT and FRNRAP. The CDR3 runs to 15 residues. V was pared by 0 bases and J by 9 bases, with 15 bases between. In DNA, the CDR3 is TGTGCTAGTGGTTTGGTTCTCGGCACCACGGGGCCCCAGCATTTT. This gives the protein CASGLVLGTTGPQHF.

CDR3: CASSPGTDFQETQYF. In nucleotides, the CDR3 is TGTGCCAGCAGCCCCGGGACAGACTTCCAAGAGACCCAGTACTTC. This chain links TRBV7-9 with TRBJ2-5, with 7 bases that match TRBD1. V lost 5 bases, J lost 1 base, and 7 bases stayed unmatched. Per germline, CDR1 SEHNR and CDR2 FQNEAQ (reference sequence). This CDR3 contains 15 residues.

The CDR3 loop reads CASSFEGSYSYEQYF. In nucleotides, the CDR3 is TGTGCCAGCAGCTTCGAGGGCTCATATTCCTACGAGCAGTACTTC. This chain uses TRBV7-9 with TRBJ2-7, with D maybe TRBD2 (5 bases). CDR3 size: 15 residues. Germline V gene sequence: CDR1 SEHNR, CDR2 FQNEAQ (reference sequence). Between the trimmed V and J ends, which lost 3 bases and 1 base, there was a span of 13 bases.

The chain couples TRBV6-5 to TRBJ2-2, with unresolved D. Per the germline V gene, CDR1 is MNHEY and CDR2 is SVGAGI. The CDR3 covers 13 residues. V was trimmed by 4 bases and J by 4 bases, leaving 7 bases between them. The CDR3 reads CASSWLLTGELFF. DNA of the CDR3: TGTGCCAGCAGTTGGCTCCTCACCGGGGAGCTGTTTTTT.

This chain joins TRBV5-6 and TRBJ2-5, with D tentatively TRBD2 (7 bases). There are 18 residues in the CDR3. The germline CDR1 and CDR2 sequences are SGHDT and YYEEEE. The V end was cut by 0 bases, the J end by 5 bases, with 23 bases between. This chain's CDR3 is CASSLVWGGGPSGETQYF. The DNA of the CDR3 is TGTGCCAGCAGCTTGGTTTGGGGCGGGGGCCCCTCGGGGGAGACCCAGTACTTC.

V usage is TRBV9 and J usage is TRBJ1-4, with TRBD1 identical over 9 bases. V was clipped by 3 bases and J by 0 bases; unmatched bases: 9. CDR1 and CDR2 (germline): SGDLS, YYNGEE. This CDR3 has 18 amino acids. DNA of the CDR3: TGTGCCAGCAGCGCGAGGGGGACAGGGTTCACAACTAATGAAAAACTGTTTTTT. This encodes CASSARGTGFTTNEKLFF. Drawing the rest from reference TRBV9 and TRBJ1-4, the complete variable domain is DSGVTQTPKHLITATGQRVTLRCSPRSGDLSVYWYQQSLDQGLQFLIQYYNGEERAKGNILERFSAQQFPDLHSELNLSSLELGDSALYFCASSARGTGFTTNEKLFFGSGTQLSVL.

The chain couples TRBV18 to TRBJ2-1; 11 bases line up with TRBD2. The CDR3 spans 17 residues. Germline CDR1 and CDR2: KGHSH and LQKENI. V trimming: 3 bases; J trimming: 8 bases; junction bases outside the gene matches: 12. The DNA of the CDR3 is TGTGCCAGCTCACCGACCCTACTTAGCGGGGGGGCGGATGAGCAGTTCTTC. Amino acids: CASSPTLLSGGADEQFF.

The chain recombines TRBV9 with TRBJ2-3; D unclear. The CDR3 length is 14 residues. Germline-derived CDR1 and CDR2 are SGDLS and YYNGEE. Trimming took 7 bases from V and 0 from J, leaving 12 bases between them. CDR3 coding DNA: TGTGCCAGCTCAAAAGTCACTAGCACAGATACGCAGTATTTT. The encoded protein is CASSKVTSTDTQYF.

This clone was found a few times. This CDR3 is CASRTLGSYNEQFF. CDR3 nucleotide sequence: TGTGCCAGCAGAACACTCGGGTCCTACAATGAGCAGTTCTTC. The chain has TRBV6-6 and TRBJ2-1; D not certain. The length of the CDR3 is 14 residues. Germline CDR1 MNHNY, CDR2 SVGAGI (reference sequence). Trimming left V 6 bases short and J 1 base short, with 10 bases between.

The chain is built from TRBV5-1 and TRBJ2-1; 9 nucleotides line up with TRBD2. The CDR3 covers 15 residues. The trim removed 0 bases at V and 6 bases at J, leaving 4 bases unmatched. CDR1 and CDR2 (germline): SGHRS, YFSETQ. CDR3 nucleotide sequence: TGCGCCAGCAGCTTGGAAGGGACTAGCTTCAATGAGCAGTTCTTC. Translation: CASSLEGTSFNEQFF.

This clone turned up a few times. V is TRBV2 and J is TRBJ1-4; 8 bases fit TRBD1. CDR1 and CDR2 from the germline V gene are SNHLY and FYNNEI. This CDR3 spans 14 amino acids. Trimming at V came to 6 bases and at J to 5 bases, leaving 5 bases not matched to a gene. The CDR3 DNA reads as TGTGCCAGCAGCGACAGGGGCCGGAATGAAAAACTGTTTTTT. Translated, it gives CASSDRGRNEKLFF. The whole variable domain, remainder taken from reference TRBV2 and TRBJ1-4, is EPEVTQTPSHQVTQMGQEVILRCVPISNHLYFYWYRQILGQKVEFLVSFYNNEISEKSEIFDDQFSVERPDGSNFTLKIRSTKLEDSAMYFCASSDRGRNEKLFFGSGTQLSVL.

The table lists this clone with a count of one. This chain joins TRBV15 and TRBJ2-2; 7 bases align to TRBD2. CDR3 length: 14 residues. Germline CDR1 LNHNV, CDR2 YYDKDF (reference sequence). Trimming removed 5 bases from V and 6 bases from J; junction bases left unmatched: 6. CDR3 sequence: CATSGAGVAGELFF. CDR3 coding DNA: TGTGCCACCAGCGGGGCGGGGGTCGCCGGGGAGCTGTTTTTT.

The chain combines TRBV5-1 with TRBJ2-1; TRBD1 might be the D (6 bases). Germline lookup yields CDR1 SGHRS and CDR2 YFSETQ. The CDR3 loop spans 14 amino acids. The CDR3 region has the DNA TGCGCTACCAGCAGGGACACTGGCTACAATGAGCAGTTCTTC. It is translated as CATSRDTGYNEQFF.

This clone was detected once. The V and J genes are TRBV25-1 and TRBJ2-7; 10 bases line up with TRBD1. V lost 9 bases to trimming and J lost 6 bases; unmatched junction nucleotides: 5. The CDR3 extends over 12 amino acids. Germline V gene sequence: CDR1 MGHDK, CDR2 SYGVNS. Here the CDR3 DNA reads TGTGCCAGGGGGACAGGGGAACGCGAGCAGTACTTC. Protein product: CARGTGEREQYF.

The CDR3, as DNA: TGTGCCAGCTCAGAAGGAGGGGCTTTAAGGCCCGGGGAGCTGTTTTTT. This sequence encodes CASSEGGALRPGELFF. The chain joins TRBV27 to TRBJ2-2; D is perhaps TRBD2 (6 bases). Trimming cost V 8 bases and J 6 bases, with 22 bases left between them. This CDR3 has 16 amino acids. Germline V gene sequence: CDR1 MNHEY, CDR2 SMNVEV (reference sequence).

J is TRBJ1-1 and V is TRBV29-1; no definite D call. There are 12 residues in the CDR3. The V gene lost 3 bases and the J gene lost 3 bases, with 8 bases spanning the gap. Per the germline V gene, CDR1 is SQVTM and CDR2 is ANQGSEA. For the CDR3, the DNA is TGCAGCGTTGATCGGGGTTACACTGAAGCTTTCTTT. It is translated as CSVDRGYTEAFF.

This chain uses TRBV7-6 with TRBJ2-1; 10 positions agree with TRBD2. CDR3 length: 16 residues. After removal of 6 bases from V and 5 bases from J, the junction contained 10 bases not matched to a gene. CDR1 and CDR2 (germline): SGHVS, FNYEAQ. The CDR3 sequence is CASRTERGGIDNEQFF. The CDR3 DNA follows: TGTGCCAGCAGGACCGAGCGGGGGGGGATAGACAATGAGCAGTTCTTC.

The rearrangement joins TRBV5-1 to TRBJ2-2; 9 nucleotides match TRBD1. The CDR3 is made up of 15 amino acids. With 3 bases clipped from V and 5 bases from J, the junction kept 5 bases outside the gene matches. CDR1 SGHRS and CDR2 YFSETQ come from the germline V gene. This chain's CDR3 is CASSSGQGITGELFF. CDR3 nucleotide sequence: TGCGCCAGCAGCTCGGGACAGGGAATAACCGGGGAGCTGTTTTTT.

This chain connects TRBV7-9 to TRBJ1-5; no definite D call. The V gene's germline CDR1 is SEHNR and CDR2 FQNEAQ (reference sequence). The ends were cut back, 1 base at V and 8 bases at J, with 6 bases in the middle. The CDR3 length is 12 residues. The CDR3: CASSLGPEPQHF. CDR3 coding DNA: TGTGCCAGCAGCTTAGGGCCCGAGCCCCAGCATTTT.

The chain has TRBV7-9 and TRBJ1-6; weak D call: TRBD1 (5 bases). The CDR3 contains 15 residues. Trimming left V 5 bases short and J 6 bases short, with 14 bases between. The germline gives CDR1 SEHNR, CDR2 FQNEAQ (reference sequence). CDR3 DNA sequence: TGTGCCAGCAGCCACTCAGGGTTGGGTAATTCACCCCTCCACTTT. Translated, it gives CASSHSGLGNSPLHF.

In its sample, this clone was seen a few times. The chain is built from TRBV6-1 and TRBJ1-2, with 9 bases that match TRBD1. V lost 6 bases, J lost 7 bases, and 6 bases stayed unmatched. Germline assignment: CDR1 MNHNS and CDR2 SASEGT. The CDR3 sequence is 13 residues long. The CDR3: CASSVQGAGGYTF. DNA of the CDR3: TGTGCCAGCAGCGTACAGGGGGCCGGTGGCTACACCTTC.

The chain combines TRBV15 with TRBJ2-2; D gene ambiguous. Trimming left V 3 bases short and J 1 base short, with 12 bases between. The CDR3 sequence is 16 residues long. CDR1 is LNHNV and CDR2 is YYDKDF in the germline V gene (reference sequence). The DNA for the CDR3 is TGTGCCACCAGCAGGCTAGTAGTTAGGAACACCGGGGAGCTGTTTTTT. Its translation: CATSRLVVRNTGELFF.

V is TRBV5-1 and J is TRBJ2-7; 7 nucleotides agree with TRBD2. The CDR3 covers 14 residues. CDR1 and CDR2 (germline): SGHRS, YFSETQ. V trimming: 2 bases; J trimming: 2 bases; junction bases outside the gene matches: 4. The CDR3 nucleotides are TGCGCCAGCAGCTTCCCGGGGGGAACCTACGAGCAGTACTTC. Protein: CASSFPGGTYEQYF.

This clone was counted a few times. The chain has TRBV19 and TRBJ1-1; D is unresolved. The CDR3 totals 13 residues. V lost 7 bases, J lost 6 bases, and 15 bases lay in between. In germline, CDR1 is LNHDA, CDR2 SQIVND (reference sequence). The CDR3 is CASNPGSMAEAFF. In nucleotides, the CDR3 is TGTGCCAGTAATCCGGGGTCGATGGCTGAAGCTTTCTTT.

This clone occurred once. This chain joins TRBV7-2 and TRBJ2-3; 13 bases agree with TRBD2. The junction had 7 bases not matched to a gene; V was cut back by 2 bases and J by 5 bases. The CDR3 extends over 17 amino acids. Germline V CDR1 and CDR2: SGHTA, FQGNSA. The CDR3 loop reads CASSLSRRLAGGDTQYF. The CDR3 nucleotides read TGTGCCAGCAGCTTATCCAGGAGACTAGCGGGGGGAGATACGCAGTATTTT.

In this sample, this clone turned up a few times. The chain couples TRBV7-8 to TRBJ1-4; unclear D gene. The V end was cut by 5 bases, the J end by 7 bases, with 14 bases between. Germline V gene lookup returns CDR1 SGHVS and CDR2 FQNEAQ. This CDR3 is built from 14 residues. The CDR3 loop reads CASSPQSRGEKLFF. Written as DNA, the CDR3 is TGTGCCAGCAGCCCTCAGAGTCGGGGTGAAAAACTGTTTTTT.

The chain carries TRBV4-3 and TRBJ2-3; no firm D call. Germline values: CDR1 LGHNA, CDR2 YSLEER. This CDR3 spans 14 amino acids. Trimming took 1 base from V and 1 from J, leaving 6 bases between them. The CDR3 loop reads CASSQGSRTDTQYF. The CDR3 region has the DNA TGCGCCAGCAGCCAAGGAAGCCGCACAGATACGCAGTATTTT.

For this clone: Other DNA sequences in this sample translate to the same CDR3. The V call is TRBV4-2, the J call TRBJ2-7; unclear D gene. V lost 1 base, J lost 0 bases, and 10 bases lay in between. The CDR3 totals 15 residues. The germline V gene encodes CDR1 LGHNA and CDR2 YNFKEQ. In DNA, the CDR3 is TGTGCCAGCAGCCAAGTCTGGGCTACCTCCTACGAGCAGTACTTC. Its translation: CASSQVWATSYEQYF.